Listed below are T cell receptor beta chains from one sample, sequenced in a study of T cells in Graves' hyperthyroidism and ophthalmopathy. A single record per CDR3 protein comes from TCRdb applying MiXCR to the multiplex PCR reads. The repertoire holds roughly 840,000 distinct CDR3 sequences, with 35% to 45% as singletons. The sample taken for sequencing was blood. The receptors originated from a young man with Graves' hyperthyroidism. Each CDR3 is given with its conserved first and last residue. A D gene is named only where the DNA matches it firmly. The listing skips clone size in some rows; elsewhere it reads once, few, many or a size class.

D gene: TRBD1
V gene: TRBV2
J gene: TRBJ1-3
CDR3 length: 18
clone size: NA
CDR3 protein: CASTQIILPGGSGNTIYF
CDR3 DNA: TGTGCCAGCACCCAAATCATACTTCCAGGGGGCTCTGGAAACACCATATATTTT

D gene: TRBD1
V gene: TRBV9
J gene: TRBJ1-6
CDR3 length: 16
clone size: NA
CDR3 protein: CASSAGQGPVNSPLHF
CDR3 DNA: TGTGCCAGCAGCGCGGGACAGGGACCCGTCAATTCACCCCTCCACTTT

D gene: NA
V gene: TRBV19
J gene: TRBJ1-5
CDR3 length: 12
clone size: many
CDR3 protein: CSSRGGDQPQHF
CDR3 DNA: TGTTCCTCGAGGGGTGGGGATCAGCCCCAGCATTTT

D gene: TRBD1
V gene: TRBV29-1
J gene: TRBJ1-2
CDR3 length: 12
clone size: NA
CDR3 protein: CSWDRGPYGYTF
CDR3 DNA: TGCAGCTGGGACAGGGGCCCGTATGGCTACACCTTC

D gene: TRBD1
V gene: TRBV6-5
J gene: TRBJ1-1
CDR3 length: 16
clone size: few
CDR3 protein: CASSTGQGRTRTEAFF
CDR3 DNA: TGTGCCAGCAGTACTGGACAGGGCAGGACGCGGACTGAAGCTTTCTTT

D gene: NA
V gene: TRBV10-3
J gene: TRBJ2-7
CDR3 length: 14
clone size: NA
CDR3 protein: CASGSWGYSYEQYF
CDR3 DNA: TGTGCCAGCGGGTCTTGGGGTTACTCCTACGAGCAGTACTTC

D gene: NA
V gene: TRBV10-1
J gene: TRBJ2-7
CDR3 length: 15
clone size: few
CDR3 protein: CASSESEKLSYEQYF
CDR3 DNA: TGCGCCAGCAGTGAGTCGGAGAAATTGTCCTACGAGCAGTACTTC

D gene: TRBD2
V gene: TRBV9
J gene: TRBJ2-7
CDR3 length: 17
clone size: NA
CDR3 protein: CASSQEFGTSGIYEQYF
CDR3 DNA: TGCGCCAGCAGCCAAGAATTTGGGACTAGCGGTATATACGAGCAGTACTTC

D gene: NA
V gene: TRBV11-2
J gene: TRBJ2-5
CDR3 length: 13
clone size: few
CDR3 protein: CASSQDKYETQYF
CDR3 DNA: TGTGCCAGCAGCCAAGATAAGTACGAGACCCAGTACTTC

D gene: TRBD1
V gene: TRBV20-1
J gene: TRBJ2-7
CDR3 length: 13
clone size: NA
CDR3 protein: CSATDRADYEQYF
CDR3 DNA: TGCAGTGCTACGGACAGGGCCGACTACGAGCAGTACTTC

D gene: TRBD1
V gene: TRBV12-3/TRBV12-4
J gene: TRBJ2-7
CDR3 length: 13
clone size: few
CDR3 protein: CASSGQATYEQYF
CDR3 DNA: TGTGCCAGCAGTGGACAGGCTACCTACGAGCAGTACTTC

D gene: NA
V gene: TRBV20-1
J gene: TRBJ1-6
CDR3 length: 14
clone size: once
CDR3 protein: CSARVGGGPSPLHF
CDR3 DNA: TGCAGTGCTAGAGTGGGGGGGGGGCCATCACCCCTCCACTTT

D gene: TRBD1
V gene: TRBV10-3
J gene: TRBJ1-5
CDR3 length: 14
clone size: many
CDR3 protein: CASIHRQGGQPQHF
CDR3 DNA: TGTGCCAGCATCCATCGACAGGGAGGTCAGCCCCAGCATTTT

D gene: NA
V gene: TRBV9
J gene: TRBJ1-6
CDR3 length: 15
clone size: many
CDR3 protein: CASSVEGSRDSPLHF
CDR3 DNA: TGTGCCAGCAGCGTAGAGGGCTCAAGGGATTCACCCCTCCACTTT

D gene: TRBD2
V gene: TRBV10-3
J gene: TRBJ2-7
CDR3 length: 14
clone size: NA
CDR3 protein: CASSSSGRMYEQYF
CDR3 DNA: TGTGCCAGCAGTTCTAGCGGGAGAATGTACGAGCAGTACTTC

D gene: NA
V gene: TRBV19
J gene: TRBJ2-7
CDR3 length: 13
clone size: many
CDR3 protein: CASSMGSSYEQYF
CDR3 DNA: TGTGCCAGTAGTATGGGCAGCTCCTACGAGCAGTACTTC

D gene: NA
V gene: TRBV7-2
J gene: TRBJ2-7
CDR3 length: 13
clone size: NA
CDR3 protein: CASSSRGPGEQYF
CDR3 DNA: TGTGCCAGCAGCTCCAGGGGACCGGGAGAGCAGTACTTC

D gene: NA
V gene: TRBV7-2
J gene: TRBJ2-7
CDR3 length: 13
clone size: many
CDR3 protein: CASSLAGGYEQYF
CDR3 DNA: TGTGCCAGCAGCTTAGCGGGGGGCTACGAGCAGTACTTC

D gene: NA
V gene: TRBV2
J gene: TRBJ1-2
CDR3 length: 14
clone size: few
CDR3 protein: CASGARGVPWGYTF
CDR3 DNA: TGTGCCAGCGGCGCCCGAGGGGTCCCTTGGGGCTACACCTTC

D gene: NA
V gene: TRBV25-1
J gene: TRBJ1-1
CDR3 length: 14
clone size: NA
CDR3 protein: CASSSLEQNTEAFF
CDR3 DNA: TGTGCCAGCAGTTCCCTCGAACAGAACACTGAAGCTTTCTTT

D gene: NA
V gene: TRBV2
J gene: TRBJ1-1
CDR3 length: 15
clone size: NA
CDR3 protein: CASSLAARRAEEAFF
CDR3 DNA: TGTGCCAGCAGCCTTGCAGCGAGGAGGGCCGAAGAAGCTTTCTTT

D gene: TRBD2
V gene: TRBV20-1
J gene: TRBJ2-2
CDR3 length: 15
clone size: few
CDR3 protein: CSAFGLAGGAGELFF
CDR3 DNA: TGCAGTGCTTTCGGACTAGCGGGAGGGGCCGGGGAGCTGTTTTTT

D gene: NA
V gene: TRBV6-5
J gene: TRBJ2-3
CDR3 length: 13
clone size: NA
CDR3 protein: CASSRDGTDTQYF
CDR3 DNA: TGTGCCAGCAGTAGAGACGGCACAGATACGCAGTATTTT

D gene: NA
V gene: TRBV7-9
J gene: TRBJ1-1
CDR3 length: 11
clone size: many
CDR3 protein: CASSTLRVALF
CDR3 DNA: TGTGCCAGCAGCACCTTAAGGGTAGCTTTATTT

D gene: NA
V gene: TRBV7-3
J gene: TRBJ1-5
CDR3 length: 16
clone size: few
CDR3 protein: CASSFTAGQSNQPQHF
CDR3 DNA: TGTGCCAGCAGCTTTACAGCCGGACAGTCAAATCAGCCCCAGCATTTT

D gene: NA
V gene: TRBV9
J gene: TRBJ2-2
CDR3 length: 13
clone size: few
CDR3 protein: CASSYSRTGELFF
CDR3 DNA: TGTGCCAGCAGTTACTCCCGGACCGGGGAGCTGTTTTTT

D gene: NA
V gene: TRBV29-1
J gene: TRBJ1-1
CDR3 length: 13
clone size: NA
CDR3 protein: CSGSAGLGTEAFF
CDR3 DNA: TGCAGTGGATCAGCGGGCCTAGGCACTGAAGCTTTCTTT

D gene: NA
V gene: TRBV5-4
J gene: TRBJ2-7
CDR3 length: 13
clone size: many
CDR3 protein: CASSLDGIYEQYF
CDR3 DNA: TGTGCCAGCAGCTTGGACGGAATTTACGAGCAGTACTTC

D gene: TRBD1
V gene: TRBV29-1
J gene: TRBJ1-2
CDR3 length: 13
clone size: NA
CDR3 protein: CSVVGQVNYGYTF
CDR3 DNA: TGCAGCGTAGTGGGACAGGTGAACTATGGCTACACCTTC

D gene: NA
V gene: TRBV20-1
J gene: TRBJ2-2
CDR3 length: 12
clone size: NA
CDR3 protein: CSGYRNTGELFF
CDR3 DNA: TGCAGTGGGTACAGGAACACCGGGGAGCTGTTTTTT

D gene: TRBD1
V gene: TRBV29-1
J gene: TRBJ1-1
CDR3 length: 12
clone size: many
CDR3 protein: CSATGTGTEAFF
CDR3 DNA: TGCAGCGCGACCGGGACAGGCACTGAAGCTTTCTTT

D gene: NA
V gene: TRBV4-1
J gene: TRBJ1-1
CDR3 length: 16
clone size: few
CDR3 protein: CASSQVLDSRYTEAFF
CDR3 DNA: TGCGCCAGCAGCCAAGTACTGGACAGCCGTTACACTGAAGCTTTCTTT

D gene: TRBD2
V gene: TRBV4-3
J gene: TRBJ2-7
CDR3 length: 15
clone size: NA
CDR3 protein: CASSQGTSGSNEQYF
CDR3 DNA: TGCGCCAGCAGCCAAGGGACTAGCGGGAGTAACGAGCAGTACTTC

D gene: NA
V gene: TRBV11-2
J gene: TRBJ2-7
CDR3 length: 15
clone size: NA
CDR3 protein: CASSLRGRALYEQYF
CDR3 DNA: TGTGCCAGCAGCTTAAGGGGGAGGGCCCTCTACGAGCAGTACTTC

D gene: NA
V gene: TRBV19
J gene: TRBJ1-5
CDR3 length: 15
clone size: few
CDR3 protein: CASTRGNFADQPQHF
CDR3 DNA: TGTGCCAGTACCCGAGGGAATTTTGCGGATCAGCCCCAGCATTTT

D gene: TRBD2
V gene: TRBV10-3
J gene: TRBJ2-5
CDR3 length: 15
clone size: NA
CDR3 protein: CAISEEREFGETQYF
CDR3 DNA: TGTGCCATCAGTGAGGAGCGGGAGTTTGGTGAGACCCAGTACTTC

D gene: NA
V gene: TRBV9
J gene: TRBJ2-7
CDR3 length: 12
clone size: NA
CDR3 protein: CASSVARYEQYF
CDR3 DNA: TGTGCCAGCAGCGTAGCTCGCTACGAGCAGTACTTC

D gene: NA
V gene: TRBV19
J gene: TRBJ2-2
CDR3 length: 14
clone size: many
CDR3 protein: CASSPRGRAGELFF
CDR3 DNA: TGTGCCAGTAGTCCCAGGGGAAGGGCCGGGGAGCTGTTTTTT

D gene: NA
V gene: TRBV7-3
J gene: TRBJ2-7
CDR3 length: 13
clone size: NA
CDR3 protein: CASSQGGKSEQYF
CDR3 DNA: TGTGCCAGCAGCCAAGGGGGGAAGTCCGAGCAGTACTTC

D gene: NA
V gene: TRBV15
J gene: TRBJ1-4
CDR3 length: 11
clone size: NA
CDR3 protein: CATGTPEKLFF
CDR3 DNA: TGTGCCACTGGGACCCCGGAAAAACTGTTTTTT

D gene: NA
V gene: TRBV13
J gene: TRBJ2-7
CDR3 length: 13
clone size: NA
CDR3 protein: CASSGRGVNEQYF
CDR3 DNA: TGTGCCAGCAGCGGCAGGGGAGTCAACGAGCAGTACTTC

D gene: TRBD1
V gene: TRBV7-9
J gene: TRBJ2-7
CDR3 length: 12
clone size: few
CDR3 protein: CASSFEQGKQYF
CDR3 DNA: TGTGCCAGCAGCTTTGAACAGGGGAAGCAGTACTTC

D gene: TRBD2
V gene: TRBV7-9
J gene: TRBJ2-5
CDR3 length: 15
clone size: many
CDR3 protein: CASSRTSGGAETQYF
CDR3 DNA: TGTGCCAGCAGTCGGACTAGCGGGGGGGCTGAGACCCAGTACTTC

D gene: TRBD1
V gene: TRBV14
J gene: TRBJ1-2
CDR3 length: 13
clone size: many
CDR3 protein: CASSQGTGDGYTF
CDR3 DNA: TGTGCCAGCAGCCAAGGAACAGGGGATGGCTACACCTTC

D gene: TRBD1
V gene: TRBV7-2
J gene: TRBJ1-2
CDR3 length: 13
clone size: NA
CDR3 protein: CASTEQGAQGYTF
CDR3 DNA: TGTGCCAGCACCGAACAGGGGGCGCAAGGCTACACCTTC

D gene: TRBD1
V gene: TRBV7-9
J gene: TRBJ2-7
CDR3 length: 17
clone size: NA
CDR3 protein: CASSPHRQGGSSYEQYF
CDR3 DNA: TGTGCCAGCAGCCCGCACCGACAGGGGGGGAGCTCCTACGAGCAGTACTTC

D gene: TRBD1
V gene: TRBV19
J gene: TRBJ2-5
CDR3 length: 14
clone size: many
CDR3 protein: CASSIGTAQETQYF
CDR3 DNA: TGTGCCAGTAGTATCGGGACAGCCCAAGAGACCCAGTACTTC

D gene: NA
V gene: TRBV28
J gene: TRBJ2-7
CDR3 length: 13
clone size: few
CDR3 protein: CASTPGLGDEQYF
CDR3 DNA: TGTGCCAGCACCCCGGGACTCGGGGACGAGCAGTACTTC

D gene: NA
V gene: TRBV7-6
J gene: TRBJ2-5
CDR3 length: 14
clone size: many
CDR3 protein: CASSLASVGQAQYF
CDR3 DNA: TGTGCCAGCAGCTTAGCATCGGTGGGCCAGGCCCAGTACTTC

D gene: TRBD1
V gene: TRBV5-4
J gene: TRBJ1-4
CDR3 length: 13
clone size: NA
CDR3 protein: CASSFDRDEKLFF
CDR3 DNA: TGTGCCAGCAGCTTCGACAGGGATGAAAAACTGTTTTTT

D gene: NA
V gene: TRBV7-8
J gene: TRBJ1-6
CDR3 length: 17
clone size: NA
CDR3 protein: CASSFRVQAQDRSPLHF
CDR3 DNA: TGTGCCAGCAGCTTCCGGGTCCAGGCACAGGACCGTTCACCCCTCCACTTT

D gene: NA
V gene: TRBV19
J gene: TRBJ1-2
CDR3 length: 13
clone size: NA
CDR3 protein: CASSTGNPYGYTF
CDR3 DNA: TGTGCCAGTTCTACAGGGAATCCCTATGGCTACACCTTC

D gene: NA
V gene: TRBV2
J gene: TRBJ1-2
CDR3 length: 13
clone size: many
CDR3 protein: CASSAQGSYGYTF
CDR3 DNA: TGTGCCAGCAGTGCCCAGGGGAGCTATGGCTACACCTTC

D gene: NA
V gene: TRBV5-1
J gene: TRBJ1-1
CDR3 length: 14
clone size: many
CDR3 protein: CASSLGAENTEAFF
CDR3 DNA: TGCGCCAGCAGCTTGGGGGCAGAGAACACTGAAGCTTTCTTT

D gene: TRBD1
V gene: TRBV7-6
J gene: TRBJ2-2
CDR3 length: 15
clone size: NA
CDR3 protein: CASSFRGQGDGELFF
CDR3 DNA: TGTGCCAGCAGCTTCAGGGGACAGGGCGACGGGGAGCTGTTTTTT

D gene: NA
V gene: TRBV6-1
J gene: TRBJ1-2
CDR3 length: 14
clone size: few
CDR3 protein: CASNEDSANYGYTF
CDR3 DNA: TGTGCCAGCAATGAGGACAGTGCTAACTATGGCTACACCTTC

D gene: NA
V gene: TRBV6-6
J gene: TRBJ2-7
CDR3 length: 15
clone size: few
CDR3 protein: CASSRDTYSSYEQYF
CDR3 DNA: TGTGCCAGCAGTAGGGACACCTACTCTTCCTACGAGCAGTACTTC

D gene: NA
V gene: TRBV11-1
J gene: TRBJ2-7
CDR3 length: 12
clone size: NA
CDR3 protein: CASSHRLSEQYF
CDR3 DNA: TGTGCCAGCAGCCACCGCCTATCCGAGCAGTACTTC

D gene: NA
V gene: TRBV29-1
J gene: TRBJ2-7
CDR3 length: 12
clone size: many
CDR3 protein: CSVGDFAYEQYF
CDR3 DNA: TGCAGCGTGGGGGACTTCGCCTACGAGCAGTACTTC